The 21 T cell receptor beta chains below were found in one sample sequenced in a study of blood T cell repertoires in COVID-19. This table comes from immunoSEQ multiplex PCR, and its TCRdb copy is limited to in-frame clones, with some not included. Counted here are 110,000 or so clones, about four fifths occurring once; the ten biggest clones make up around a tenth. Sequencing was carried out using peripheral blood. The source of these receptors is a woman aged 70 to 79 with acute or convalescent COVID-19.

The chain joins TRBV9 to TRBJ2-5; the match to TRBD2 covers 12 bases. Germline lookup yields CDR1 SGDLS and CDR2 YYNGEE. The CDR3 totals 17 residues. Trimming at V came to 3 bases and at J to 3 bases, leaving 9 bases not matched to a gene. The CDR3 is CASSGFGASGREETQYF. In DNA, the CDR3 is TGTGCCAGCAGCGGATTCGGGGCTAGCGGGAGGGAAGAGACCCAGTACTTC. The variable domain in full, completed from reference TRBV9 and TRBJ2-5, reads DSGVTQTPKHLITATGQRVTLRCSPRSGDLSVYWYQQSLDQGLQFLIQYYNGEERAKGNILERFSAQQFPDLHSELNLSSLELGDSALYFCASSGFGASGREETQYFGPGTRLLVL.

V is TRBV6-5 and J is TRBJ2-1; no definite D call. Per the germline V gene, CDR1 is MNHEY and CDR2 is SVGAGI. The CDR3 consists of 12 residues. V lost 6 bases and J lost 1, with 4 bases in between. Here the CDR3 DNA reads TGTGCCAGCAGCCCGTCCTACAATGAGCAGTTCTTC. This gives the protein CASSPSYNEQFF.

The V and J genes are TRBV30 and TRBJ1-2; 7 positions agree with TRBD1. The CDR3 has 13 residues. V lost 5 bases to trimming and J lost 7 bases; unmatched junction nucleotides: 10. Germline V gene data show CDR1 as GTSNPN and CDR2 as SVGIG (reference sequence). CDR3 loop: CAWSQGTASGYTF. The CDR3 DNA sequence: TGTGCCTGGTCACAGGGGACGGCCTCTGGCTACACCTTC.

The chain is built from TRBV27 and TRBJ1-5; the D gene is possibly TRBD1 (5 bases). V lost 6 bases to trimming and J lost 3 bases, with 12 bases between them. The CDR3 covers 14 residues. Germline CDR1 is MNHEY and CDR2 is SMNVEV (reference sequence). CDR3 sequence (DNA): TGTGCCAGCAGGTTCCGGGGGGACAATCAGCCCCAGCATTTT. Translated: CASRFRGDNQPQHF.

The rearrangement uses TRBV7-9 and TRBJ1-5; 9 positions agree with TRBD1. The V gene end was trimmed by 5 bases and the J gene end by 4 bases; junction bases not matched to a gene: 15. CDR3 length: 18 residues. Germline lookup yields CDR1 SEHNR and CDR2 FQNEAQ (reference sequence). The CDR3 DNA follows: TGTGCCAGCAGCCTCCTCCCGGGACAGGGCGTAGAGAATCAGCCCCAGCATTTT. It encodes CASSLLPGQGVENQPQHF.

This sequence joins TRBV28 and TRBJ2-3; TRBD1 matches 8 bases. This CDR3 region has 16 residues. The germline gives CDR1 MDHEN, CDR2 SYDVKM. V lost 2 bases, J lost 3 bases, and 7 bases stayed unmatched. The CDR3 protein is CASSLNRGKVTDTQYF. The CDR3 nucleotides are TGTGCCAGCAGTTTAAACAGGGGGAAAGTAACAGATACGCAGTATTTT.

The CDR3 DNA reads as TGTGCCAGCTCACCAGGACAGGCGTGGGCCACTGAAGCTTTCTTT. This sequence encodes CASSPGQAWATEAFF. This chain connects TRBV18 to TRBJ1-1; TRBD1 agrees at 7 bases. With V trimmed by 2 bases and J by 4 bases, 7 bases remained unmatched. The CDR3 is made up of 15 amino acids. Germline V CDR1 and CDR2: KGHSH, LQKENI.

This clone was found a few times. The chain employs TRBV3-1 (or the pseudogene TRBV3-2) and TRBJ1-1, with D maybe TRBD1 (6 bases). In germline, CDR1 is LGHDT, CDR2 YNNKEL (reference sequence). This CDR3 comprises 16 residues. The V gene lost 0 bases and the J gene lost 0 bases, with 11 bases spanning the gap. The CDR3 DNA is TGTGCCAGCAGCCAAGAGGGGGGGCGAGTGAACACTGAAGCTTTCTTT. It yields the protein CASSQEGGRVNTEAFF.

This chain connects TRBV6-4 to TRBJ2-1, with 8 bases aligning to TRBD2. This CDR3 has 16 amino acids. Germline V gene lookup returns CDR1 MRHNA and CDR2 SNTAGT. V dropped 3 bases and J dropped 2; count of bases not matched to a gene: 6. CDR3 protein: CASSEMGSGTYNEQFF. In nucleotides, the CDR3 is TGTGCCAGCAGTGAAATGGGTAGCGGGACCTACAATGAGCAGTTCTTC.

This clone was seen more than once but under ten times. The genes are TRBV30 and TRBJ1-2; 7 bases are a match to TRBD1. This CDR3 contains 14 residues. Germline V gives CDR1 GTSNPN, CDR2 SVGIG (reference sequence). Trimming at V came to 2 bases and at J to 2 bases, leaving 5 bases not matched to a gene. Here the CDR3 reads CAWSRQGSNYGYTF. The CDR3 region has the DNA TGTGCCTGGAGTCGACAGGGCAGCAACTATGGCTACACCTTC. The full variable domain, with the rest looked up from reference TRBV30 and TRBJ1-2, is SQTIHQWPATLVQPVGSPLSLECTVEGTSNPNLYWYRQAAGRGLQLLFYSVGIGQISSEVPQNLSASRPQDRQFILSSKKLLLSDSGFYLCAWSRQGSNYGYTFGSGTRLTVV.

The CDR3 here is CASSSTGLGNTIYF. CDR3 nucleotide sequence: TGTGCCAGCAGCTCAACAGGGCTGGGAAACACCATATATTTT. This chain connects TRBV7-2 to TRBJ1-3, with D possibly matching TRBD1 (6 bases). The CDR3 totals 14 residues. Trimming left V 4 bases short and J 4 bases short, with 11 bases between. Germline V gene data show CDR1 as SGHTA and CDR2 as FQGNSA.

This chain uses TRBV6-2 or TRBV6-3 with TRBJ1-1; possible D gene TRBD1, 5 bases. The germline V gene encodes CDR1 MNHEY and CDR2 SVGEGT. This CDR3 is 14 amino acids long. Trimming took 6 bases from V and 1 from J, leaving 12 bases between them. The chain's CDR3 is CASSTGIRNTEAFF. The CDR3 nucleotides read TGTGCCAGCAGCACAGGTATTCGGAACACTGAAGCTTTCTTT.

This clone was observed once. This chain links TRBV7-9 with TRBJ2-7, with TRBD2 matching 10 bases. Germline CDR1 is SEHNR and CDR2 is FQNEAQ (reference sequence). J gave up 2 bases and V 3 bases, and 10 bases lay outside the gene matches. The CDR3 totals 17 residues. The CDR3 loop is CASSLGVAGGNAYEQYF. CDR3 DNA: TGTGCCAGCAGCTTGGGGGTAGCGGGAGGAAATGCCTACGAGCAGTACTTC.

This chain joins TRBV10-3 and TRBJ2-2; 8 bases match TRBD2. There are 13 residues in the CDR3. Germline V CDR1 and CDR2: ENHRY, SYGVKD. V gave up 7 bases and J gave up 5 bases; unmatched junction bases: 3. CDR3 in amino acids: CAIKSGGTGELFF. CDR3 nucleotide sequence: TGTGCCATCAAATCGGGGGGGACCGGGGAGCTGTTTTTT.

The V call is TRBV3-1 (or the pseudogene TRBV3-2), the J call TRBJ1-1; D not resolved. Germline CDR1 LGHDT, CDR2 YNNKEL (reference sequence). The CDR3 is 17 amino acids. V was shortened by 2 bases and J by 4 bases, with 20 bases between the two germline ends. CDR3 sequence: CASSQYWSRGAGTEAFF. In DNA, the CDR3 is TGTGCCAGCAGCCAATATTGGTCGCGAGGAGCCGGCACTGAAGCTTTCTTT.

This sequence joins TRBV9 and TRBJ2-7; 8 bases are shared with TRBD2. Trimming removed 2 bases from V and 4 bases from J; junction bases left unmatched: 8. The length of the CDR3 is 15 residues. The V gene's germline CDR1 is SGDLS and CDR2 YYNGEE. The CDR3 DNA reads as TGTGCCAGCAGCGTTGGCCGGGAGGGAAGGTACGAGCAGTACTTC. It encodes CASSVGREGRYEQYF.

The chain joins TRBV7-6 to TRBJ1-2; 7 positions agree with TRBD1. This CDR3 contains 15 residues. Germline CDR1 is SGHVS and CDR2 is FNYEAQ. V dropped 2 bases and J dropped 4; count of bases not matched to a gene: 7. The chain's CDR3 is CASSLTEGQIYGYTF. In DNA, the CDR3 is TGTGCCAGCAGCTTAACGGAGGGACAGATCTATGGCTACACCTTC.

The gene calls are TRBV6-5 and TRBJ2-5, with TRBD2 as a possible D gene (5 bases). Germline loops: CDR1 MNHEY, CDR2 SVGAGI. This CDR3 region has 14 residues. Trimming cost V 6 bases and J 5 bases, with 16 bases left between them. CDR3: CASSPRGPRETQYF. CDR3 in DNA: TGTGCCAGCAGCCCGAGAGGGCCACGGGAGACCCAGTACTTC.

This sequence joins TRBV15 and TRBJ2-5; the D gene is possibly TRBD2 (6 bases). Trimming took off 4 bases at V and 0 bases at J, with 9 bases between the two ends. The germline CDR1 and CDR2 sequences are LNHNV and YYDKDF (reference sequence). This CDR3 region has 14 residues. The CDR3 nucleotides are TGTGCCACCAGCAATGCGGGGTACCAAGAGACCCAGTACTTC. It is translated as CATSNAGYQETQYF.

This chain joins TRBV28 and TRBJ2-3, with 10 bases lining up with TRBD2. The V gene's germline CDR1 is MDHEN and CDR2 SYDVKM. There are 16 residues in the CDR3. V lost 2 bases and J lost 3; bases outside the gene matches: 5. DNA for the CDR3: TGTGCCAGCAGTTTACCAACTAGCGGGATAACAGATACGCAGTATTTT. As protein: CASSLPTSGITDTQYF.

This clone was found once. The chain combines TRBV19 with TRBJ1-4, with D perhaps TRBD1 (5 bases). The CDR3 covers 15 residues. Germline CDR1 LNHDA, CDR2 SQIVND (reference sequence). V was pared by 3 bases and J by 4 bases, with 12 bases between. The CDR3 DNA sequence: TGTGCCAGTAGTATGGGAGCGGGGGGTAATGAAAAACTGTTTTTT. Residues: CASSMGAGGNEKLFF.